These T cell receptor beta chains were read from a single sample in a study of T cell changes during pregnancy in multiple sclerosis. TCRdb's table, derived via immunoSEQ multiplex PCR, lists solely in-frame clones and lacks some. This sample has about 60,000 clones, with around 96% found just once. The sequenced sample was CD8+ T cells from peripheral blood mononuclear cells, obtained after pregnancy. These receptor sequences come from a female donor with multiple sclerosis, enrolled in a pregnancy study. The CDR3 runs from the conserved cysteine through the conserved F or W. Each record gives: J gene, D gene, V gene, clone size, CDR3 DNA, CDR3 protein. D genes are given only for firm matches. The size field is filled for only some rows; it gives once, few, many or a size class.

TRBJ2-7,.,TRBV30,.,TGTGCCTGGAGCCCCTCTAGCGAGCAGTACTTC,CAWSPSSEQYF
TRBJ2-1,TRBD1,TRBV7-9,.,TGTGCCAGCAGCTTGGCCGGGACAGGGAGCGTTGAGCAGTTCTTC,CASSLAGTGSVEQFF
TRBJ2-7,.,TRBV2,once,TGTGCCAGCAGTTCCTACTCCTACGAGCAGTACTTC,CASSSYSYEQYF
TRBJ2-7,TRBD1,TRBV4-1,.,TGCGCCAGCAGCCAGGTACAGGGGCACGGTTTTTCGGTTTACGAGCAGTACTTC,CASSQVQGHGFSVYEQYF
TRBJ2-1,TRBD2,TRBV4-2,.,TGTGCCAGCAGCCAAGATCGAAGCGGGATATACAATGAGCAGTTCTTC,CASSQDRSGIYNEQFF
TRBJ1-5,.,TRBV7-8,.,TGTGCCAGCAGCTTAGCGTTCTTCAATCAGCCCCAGCATTTT,CASSLAFFNQPQHF
TRBJ2-5,TRBD2,TRBV5-1,.,TGCGCCAGCAGCCCGGGACTAGCGGGAGAGACCCAGTACTTC,CASSPGLAGETQYF
TRBJ1-5,.,TRBV4-2,.,TGTGCCAGCAGCCCACAGGAGACATTGGGAAATCAGCCCCAGCATTTT,CASSPQETLGNQPQHF
TRBJ2-3,.,TRBV28,.,TGTGCCAGCAGTTTGCTAGTTCACGATACGCAGTATTTT,CASSLLVHDTQYF
TRBJ2-5,.,TRBV7-9,.,TGTGCCAGCAGCTGGTCCGGGGAAGAGACCCAGTACTTC,CASSWSGEETQYF